The 24 T cell receptor beta chains below all came from one sample that was sequenced in a study of naive and memory T cell subsets. The sample's treatment: skin biopsy from PPD injection site in Mantoux-positive individual. Input was about 1 to 1000 ng of DNase-treated total RNA without cell sorting. Alpha and beta constant region primers primed reverse transcription for blood and skin samples. Each CDR3 protein gets one entry after TCRdb re-called the UMI-ligation and nested PCR reads with MiXCR. The sample contains over 15,000 distinct CDR3 sequences, 9.5% of which appear only once. The sequenced sample was skin, obtained from a tuberculin skin test site. The receptors were gathered from an adult in good health.

This clonotype was detected many times. The chain links TRBV18 to TRBJ1-2, with D perhaps TRBD1 (6 bases). Germline assignment: CDR1 KGHSH and CDR2 LQKENI. The CDR3 length is 17 residues. V was trimmed by 8 bases and J by 6 bases, leaving 28 bases between them. DNA of the CDR3: TGTGCCAGCGCCCTGGTGTCAGGGGCTAGCTCCCGGGATGGCTACACCTTC. Its translation: CASALVSGASSRDGYTF.

By sample fraction, this clonotype is medium-sized. The chain uses TRBV6-2 or TRBV6-3 and TRBJ2-7; no clear D. The CDR3 is 14 amino acids. The ends were cut back, 2 bases at V and 1 base at J, with 9 bases in the middle. The germline V gene encodes CDR1 MNHEY and CDR2 SVGEGT. DNA for the CDR3: TGTGCCAGCAGTTACCCACTGATTTCCTACGAGCAGTACTTC. Translating it yields CASSYPLISYEQYF.

This clonotype came up many times. This chain connects TRBV29-1 to TRBJ2-7; 7 bases map to TRBD2. CDR1 SQVTM and CDR2 ANQGSEA come from the germline V gene. With V trimmed by 4 bases and J by 0 bases, 3 bases remained unmatched. This CDR3 is 13 amino acids long. For the CDR3, the DNA is TGCAGCGTTGCTGGGGGGGACTCCTACGAGCAGTACTTC. It encodes CSVAGGDSYEQYF.

This clonotype occurred many times. The V and J genes are TRBV6-5 and TRBJ2-7; D uncertain. Germline assignment: CDR1 MNHEY and CDR2 SVGAGI. V was cut by 0 bases and J by 2 bases, with 11 bases left in between. The CDR3 spans 15 residues. CDR3 bases: TGTGCCAGCAGTTACTCTTTAACAGCACCCTACGAGCAGTACTTC. This gives the protein CASSYSLTAPYEQYF.

This clonotype was detected ten times or more. The rearrangement links TRBV20-1 to TRBJ2-7; D uncertain. Germline CDR1 DFQATT, CDR2 SNEGSKA (reference sequence). V lost 3 bases and J lost 2, with 17 bases in between. The CDR3 is 15 residues long. The CDR3, as DNA: TGCAGTGCTAGCGAGATTGCGGCTAGTACCTACGAGCAGTACTTC. Translating gives CSASEIAASTYEQYF.

The table lists this clonotype with many counts. This chain uses TRBV7-8 with TRBJ2-3; tentatively, D is TRBD2 (6 bases). V gave up 3 bases and J gave up 0 bases, with 10 bases separating them. Germline values: CDR1 SGHVS, CDR2 FQNEAQ. The CDR3 contains 15 residues. The CDR3 bases are TGTGCCAGCAGCTTCAACCGGGGGAGCACAGATACGCAGTATTTT. Translating gives CASSFNRGSTDTQYF.

In its sample, this clonotype was seen many times. The chain has TRBV2 and TRBJ2-3; D is unresolved. V lost 6 bases and J 4 bases, leaving 8 bases between the germline ends. This CDR3 contains 12 residues. Germline V gene sequence: CDR1 SNHLY, CDR2 FYNNEI. CDR3: CASSVAPDTQYF. The CDR3 bases are TGTGCCAGCAGCGTCGCCCCAGATACGCAGTATTTT.

This clonotype has a count of ten or more. This chain connects TRBV5-6 to TRBJ2-7; 7 nucleotides agree with TRBD2. V was pared by 4 bases and J by 2 bases, with 6 bases of the junction left unmatched. There are 14 residues in the CDR3. Germline-derived CDR1 and CDR2 are SGHDT and YYEEEE. CDR3 bases: TGTGCCAGCAGCACCGGACTAGGGGCCTACGAGCAGTACTTC. As protein: CASSTGLGAYEQYF.

This clonotype has at least ten counts. The chain has TRBV9 and TRBJ2-3, with D maybe TRBD2 (5 bases). The CDR3 runs to 15 residues. V was shortened by 0 bases and J by 7 bases, with 15 bases between the two germline ends. Germline CDR1 and CDR2: SGDLS and YYNGEE. The CDR3 nucleotides are TGTGCCAGCAGCGTAGAAGCTAGCCTCGGTTATACGCAGTATTTT. Translating it yields CASSVEASLGYTQYF.

This clonotype was recorded a few times. This chain joins TRBV7-2 and TRBJ2-5, with D perhaps TRBD2 (5 bases). CDR1 SGHTA and CDR2 FQGNSA come from the germline V gene. V was pared by 3 bases and J by 5 bases, with 10 bases between. The CDR3 loop spans 13 amino acids. The CDR3 sequence is CASSLRVRETQYF. The CDR3 region has the DNA TGTGCCAGCAGCTTGCGGGTCAGGGAGACCCAGTACTTC.

This clonotype is medium-sized in the sample. This rearrangement joins TRBV20-1 to TRBJ2-7; TRBD2 might be the D (6 bases). CDR1 is DFQATT and CDR2 is SNEGSKA in the germline V gene (reference sequence). This CDR3 spans 15 amino acids. Trimming shortened V by 3 bases and J by 6 bases, and 21 bases separated the two germline ends. In nucleotides, the CDR3 is TGCAGTGCTAGTACGGCGCGGGGCAGGGCCCTCGAGCAGTACTTC. This codes for CSASTARGRALEQYF.

The sample holds a few counts of this clonotype. CDR3 region: CSARLAGSSYEQYF. The CDR3 DNA reads as TGCAGTGCCAGACTAGCGGGAAGCTCCTACGAGCAGTACTTC. The chain recombines TRBV20-1 with TRBJ2-7; 11 nucleotides align to TRBD2. Germline CDR1 and CDR2: DFQATT and SNEGSKA (reference sequence). The CDR3 runs to 14 residues. V shed 6 bases and J 0 bases; nucleotides not matched to a gene: 4.

This clonotype was seen only a few times. The chain uses TRBV7-8 and TRBJ1-5; D call uncertain. V lost 3 bases to trimming and J lost 3 bases, with 21 bases between them. The germline V gene encodes CDR1 SGHVS and CDR2 FQNEAQ. The CDR3 sequence is 18 residues long. The CDR3: CASSFLYWTGNYNQPQHF. CDR3 sequence (DNA): TGTGCCAGCAGCTTCCTATATTGGACGGGGAACTACAATCAGCCCCAGCATTTT. Using reference TRBV7-8 and TRBJ1-5 for the parts outside the CDR3, the full variable domain is GAGVSQSPRYKVAKRGQDVALRCDPISGHVSLFWYQQALGQGPEFLTYFQNEAQLDKSGLPSDRFFAERPEGSVSTLKIQRTQQEDSAVYLCASSFLYWTGNYNQPQHFGDGTRLSIL.

By its share, this clonotype is medium-sized. The rearrangement uses TRBV2 and TRBJ1-5; TRBD1 might be the D (6 bases). Per germline, CDR1 SNHLY and CDR2 FYNNEI. Trimming cost V 7 bases and J 4 bases, with 17 bases left between them. The length of the CDR3 is 15 residues. The CDR3: CASNRGGARNQPQHF. DNA for the CDR3: TGTGCCAGCAATAGAGGGGGGGCAAGGAATCAGCCCCAGCATTTT.

V and J are TRBV28 and TRBJ1-5, with 8 bases matching TRBD1. V trimming: 6 bases; J trimming: 4 bases; junction bases outside the gene matches: 5. The length of the CDR3 is 14 residues. CDR1 is MDHEN, CDR2 SYDVKM, per germline. The CDR3 DNA sequence: TGTGCCAGCAGCCCAGGGGGCAGAAATCAGCCCCAGCATTTT. It is translated as CASSPGGRNQPQHF.

This clonotype came up a few times. The CDR3 region is CAISLSSGGKQETQYF. CDR3 sequence (DNA): TGTGCCATCAGTTTGTCTAGCGGGGGGAAACAAGAGACCCAGTACTTC. This rearrangement joins TRBV10-3 to TRBJ2-5, with 11 bases that match TRBD2. Trimming cost V 5 bases and J 2 bases; bases outside gene matches: 7. Germline assignment: CDR1 ENHRY and CDR2 SYGVKD. This CDR3 contains 16 residues.

This clonotype was observed many times. The chain has TRBV28 and TRBJ2-7; D possibly corresponds to TRBD1 (5 bases). The V and J ends lost 3 bases and 2 bases respectively, with 8 bases between them. Looked up from germline, CDR1 is MDHEN and CDR2 is SYDVKM. The CDR3 runs to 13 residues. This CDR3 is CASSFQGPYEQYF. The CDR3 DNA sequence: TGTGCCAGCAGTTTTCAGGGCCCCTACGAGCAGTACTTC.

This clonotype has ten or more counts. This chain connects TRBV27 to TRBJ2-4; 9 bases match TRBD2. Germline assignment: CDR1 MNHEY and CDR2 SMNVEV (reference sequence). The CDR3 totals 13 residues. Unmatched junction bases numbered 5, after V lost 8 bases and J lost 6 bases. The CDR3 DNA reads as TGTGCCAGCCGTAGCGGGGGCGGAAACATTCAGTACTTC. Protein sequence: CASRSGGGNIQYF.

This clonotype was recorded a few times. The V gene is TRBV10-3, the J gene TRBJ1-1; 9 nucleotides line up with TRBD1. The CDR3 contains 14 residues. Looked up from germline, CDR1 is ENHRY and CDR2 is SYGVKD. V lost 6 bases, J lost 1 base, and 3 bases stayed unmatched. CDR3 sequence reads: CAIRGQGRNTEAFF. CDR3 coding DNA: TGTGCCATCAGGGGACAGGGAAGGAACACTGAAGCTTTCTTT.

This clonotype was seen only a few times. The chain carries TRBV2 and TRBJ2-3; D uncertain. V dropped 7 bases and J dropped 5 bases, with 7 bases sitting between them. Germline V gene lookup returns CDR1 SNHLY and CDR2 FYNNEI. The CDR3 is made up of 11 amino acids. CDR3 nucleotides: TGTGCCAGCAAAATGGGAGATACGCAGTATTTT. It yields the protein CASKMGDTQYF.

This clonotype was counted many times. This chain joins TRBV4-2 and TRBJ2-1; D is ambiguous. Deletions cut 0 bases from V and 8 bases from J, with 8 bases between. The length of the CDR3 is 13 residues. Germline V gene lookup returns CDR1 LGHNA and CDR2 YNFKEQ. In nucleotides, the CDR3 is TGTGCCAGCAGCCAAGACACTACTTATGAGCAGTTCTTC. Protein: CASSQDTTYEQFF.

There are many counts of this clonotype. The V and J genes are TRBV28 and TRBJ2-7; 9 bases match TRBD2. With 3 bases clipped from V and 1 base from J, the junction kept 4 bases outside the gene matches. This CDR3 is 15 amino acids long. Germline CDR1 and CDR2: MDHEN and SYDVKM. The CDR3 spells CASSLVLAGSYEQYF. CDR3 in DNA: TGTGCCAGCAGTTTGGTTCTAGCGGGGTCCTACGAGCAGTACTTC.

This clonotype was recorded a few times. The gene calls are TRBV6-2 or TRBV6-3 and TRBJ2-6; 9 bases align to TRBD2. The CDR3 sequence is 16 residues long. The germline gives CDR1 MNHEY, CDR2 SVGEGT. V dropped 5 bases and J dropped 2; count of bases not matched to a gene: 4. CDR3 sequence reads: CASSGWTSAGANVLTF. The DNA for the CDR3 is TGTGCCAGCAGTGGCTGGACTAGCGCTGGGGCCAACGTCCTGACTTTC.

This clonotype was recorded a few times. This rearrangement joins TRBV7-6 to TRBJ2-3; D gene unclear. CDR1 is SGHVS and CDR2 is FNYEAQ in the germline V gene. The CDR3 has 14 residues. The ends were cut back, 5 bases at V and 0 bases at J, with 9 bases in the middle. CDR3 DNA sequence: TGTGCCAGCAGCCGTACCCCGAGCACAGATACGCAGTATTTT. This codes for CASSRTPSTDTQYF.